The 2 T cell receptor beta chains presented below share a single source sample, sequenced in a study of identical twins. TCRdb re-derived calls from the 5' RACE reads in MiXCR, one entry per CDR3 protein. The sample has 210,000 or so distinct CDR3 sequences; approximately 8.3% are singletons. These data also formed part of another study, on yellow fever vaccine responses in identical twins.

The source material was memory (CD45RO+) T cells sorted from blood. The receptors were sampled from a woman between 18 and 29 years old in good health.

This clonotype has at least ten counts. The chain employs TRBV5-1 and TRBJ2-1; 13 bases match TRBD2. J lost 3 bases, V lost 4 bases, and 4 bases had no gene match. Germline V lookup: CDR1 SGHRS, CDR2 YFSETQ. This CDR3 is built from 16 residues. This chain's CDR3 is CASSVGLAGNYNEQFF. CDR3 nucleotide sequence: TGCGCCAGCAGCGTGGGACTAGCGGGGAACTACAATGAGCAGTTCTTC.

This clonotype was seen more than once but under ten times. The chain employs TRBV5-1 and TRBJ1-2; TRBD1 aligns across 10 bases. V trimming: 3 bases; J trimming: 0 bases; junction bases outside the gene matches: 5. The CDR3 covers 16 residues. CDR1 SGHRS and CDR2 YFSETQ come from the germline V gene. The CDR3, as DNA: TGCGCCAGCAGCTGGGGGGACAGGGGATCTAACTATGGCTACACCTTC. It codes for CASSWGDRGSNYGYTF.